What follows are 25 T cell receptor beta chains derived from one specimen sequenced in a study of blood T cells in healthy people across ages. The authors ran a second PCR of about 6 to 11 cycles using a sample-barcoded 5' primer and a J-beta primer mix. TCRdb redid the calling of the 5' RACE reads with MiXCR, one entry per CDR3 protein. The sample consists of some 640,000 distinct CDR3 sequences, approximately 30% of them appearing once. The specimen sequenced was blood. These receptors all stem from a woman of 80 years or more in good health.

At least ten counts were recorded for this clonotype. This chain connects TRBV7-9 to TRBJ2-1, with a possible D match to TRBD2 (5 bases). CDR1 is SEHNR, CDR2 FQNEAQ, per germline (reference sequence). V gave up 5 bases and J gave up 5 bases, with 16 bases separating them. The CDR3 extends over 15 amino acids. The CDR3 here is CASSPLVFIHNEQFF. As DNA, the CDR3 is TGTGCCAGCAGCCCACTAGTCTTCATTCACAATGAGCAGTTCTTC.

This sequence joins TRBV10-3 and TRBJ2-2; D tentatively fits TRBD1 or TRBD2 (5 bases each). The V and J ends lost 9 bases and 3 bases respectively, with 11 bases between them. Germline V gene lookup returns CDR1 ENHRY and CDR2 SYGVKD. This CDR3 is built from 13 residues. CDR3 in amino acids: CAIRDGDTGELFF. DNA for the CDR3: TGTGCCATACGGGACGGAGACACCGGGGAGCTGTTTTTT.

Worth noting for this clonotype: Given a much more abundant clone one base away, this may be a read error. This sequence joins TRBV9 and TRBJ2-1, with a tentative D call TRBD1 (5 bases). The CDR3 totals 15 residues. Looked up from germline, CDR1 is SGDLS and CDR2 is YYNGEE. Trimming stripped 4 bases from V and 0 bases from J, with 11 bases between. The CDR3 DNA follows: TGTGCCAGCAGCCGGACATCCCCCTCCTACAATGAGCAGTTCTTC. It is translated as CASSRTSPSYNEQFF. Variable domain in full (rest from reference TRBV9 and TRBJ2-1): DSGVTQTPKHLITATGQRVTLRCSPRSGDLSVYWYQQSLDQGLQFLIQYYNGEERAKGNILERFSAQQFPDLHSELNLSSLELGDSALYFCASSRTSPSYNEQFFGPGTRLTVL.

Ten or more counts support this clonotype. The rearrangement uses TRBV7-2 and TRBJ1-5, with D tentatively TRBD1 (5 bases). The V and J ends lost 0 bases and 0 bases respectively, with 15 bases between them. This CDR3 has 18 residues. Per the germline V gene, CDR1 is SGHTA and CDR2 is FQGNSA. In DNA, the CDR3 is TGTGCCAGCAGCTTAGCAACGGCAGGGTGGTTTAGCAATCAGCCCCAGCATTTT. It is translated as CASSLATAGWFSNQPQHF.

This clonotype was counted at least ten times. The chain couples TRBV5-4 to TRBJ2-5, with unresolved D. V was cut by 1 base and J by 2 bases, with 6 bases left in between. The germline V gene has CDR1 SGHNT and CDR2 YYREEE (reference sequence). The CDR3 is 13 amino acids. CDR3 sequence: CASSLTYQETQYF. In DNA, the CDR3 is TGTGCCAGCAGCTTGACTTATCAAGAGACCCAGTACTTC.

The CDR3 DNA reads TGTGCCAGCAGCCCCAGCGGGAGAGGAGGGACAGATACGCAGTATTTT. Amino acids: CASSPSGRGGTDTQYF. V gene TRBV7-2 combines with J gene TRBJ2-3; 8 bases are a match to TRBD2. There are 16 residues in the CDR3. The trim removed 5 bases at V and 3 bases at J, leaving 10 bases unmatched. Germline V gives CDR1 SGHTA, CDR2 FQGNSA.

This clonotype was seen only a few times. The chain uses TRBV5-1 and TRBJ1-6, with TRBD1 identical over 7 bases. The CDR3 has 15 amino acids. The germline V gene has CDR1 SGHRS and CDR2 YFSETQ. The ends lost 4 bases at V and 8 bases at J; junction bases unmatched: 9. This CDR3 reads CASSREGADYSPLHF. CDR3 DNA: TGCGCCAGCAGCAGGGAGGGGGCGGATTATTCACCCCTCCACTTT.

Ten or more counts support this clonotype. The genes are TRBV11-2 and TRBJ2-1, with TRBD2 matching 9 bases. CDR1 and CDR2 from the germline V gene are SGHAT and FQNNGV. CDR3 size: 18 residues. V shed 2 bases, J shed 1 base, and the junction held 9 bases outside the gene matches. The CDR3 loop reads CASSLSLRTSESYNEQFF. The DNA for the CDR3 is TGTGCCAGCAGCTTAAGCCTTAGGACTAGCGAATCCTACAATGAGCAGTTCTTC. Drawing the rest from reference TRBV11-2 and TRBJ2-1, the complete variable domain is EAGVAQSPRYKIIEKRQSVAFWCNPISGHATLYWYQQILGQGPKLLIQFQNNGVVDDSQLPKDRFSAERLKGVDSTLKIQPAKLEDSAVYLCASSLSLRTSESYNEQFFGPGTRLTVL.

The sample holds many counts of this clonotype. The chain couples TRBV20-1 to TRBJ2-3, with 9 bases lining up with TRBD2. The CDR3 covers 15 residues. The V gene's germline CDR1 is DFQATT and CDR2 SNEGSKA (reference sequence). J gave up 4 bases and V 6 bases, and 11 bases lay outside the gene matches. The CDR3 bases are TGCAGTGCGACTGTGGCGGGGGGGAGGGCAGATACGCAGTATTTT. It is translated as CSATVAGGRADTQYF.

This clonotype was counted ten times or more. V and J are TRBV5-1 and TRBJ2-3; the match to TRBD2 covers 9 bases. Trimming cost V 4 bases and J 4 bases; bases outside gene matches: 10. The CDR3 has 16 amino acids. Germline V gene data show CDR1 as SGHRS and CDR2 as YFSETQ. CDR3 sequence (DNA): TGCGCCAGCAGCCTCACCGGGACTAGCTCCGCAGATACGCAGTATTTT. Amino acid sequence: CASSLTGTSSADTQYF.

As for this clonotype: A much larger clone sits a single nucleotide away, making a read error possible. The chain combines TRBV25-1 with TRBJ2-1, with 15 nucleotides matching TRBD2. With the DNA end fitting TRBJ2-7 better, the J assignment may be wrong. The length of the CDR3 is 17 residues. Germline CDR1 reads MGHDK; CDR2 reads SYGVNS. CDR3 DNA: TGTGCCACCTCCGGGACTAGCGGGGGGAGCTCCTACAATGAGCAGTACTTC. It yields the protein CATSGTSGGSSYNEQYF.

This clonotype showed up many times. The CDR3 is CASSLEQFRADTQYF. The CDR3 DNA reads TGTGCCAGCAGTTTAGAACAGTTCAGGGCAGATACGCAGTATTTT. The J gene is TRBJ2-3, the V gene TRBV28, with D perhaps TRBD1 (5 bases). There are 15 residues in the CDR3. V dropped 2 bases and J dropped 4 bases, with 13 bases sitting between them. The germline V gene encodes CDR1 MDHEN and CDR2 SYDVKM. Drawing the rest from reference TRBV28 and TRBJ2-3, the complete variable domain is DVKVTQSSRYLVKRTGEKVFLECVQDMDHENMFWYRQDPGLGLRLIYFSYDVKMKEKGDIPEGYSVSREKKERFSLILESASTNQTSMYLCASSLEQFRADTQYFGPGTRLTVL.

Concerning this clonotype: Since a much larger clone is just one base distant, this may be a read error. The rearrangement uses TRBV7-2 and TRBJ1-2, with D possibly being TRBD1 (6 bases). This CDR3 has 14 residues. CDR1 is SGHTA and CDR2 is FQGNSA in the germline V gene. CDR3 loop: CAGSPQQGDYGYTF. As DNA, the CDR3 is TGTGCCGGCAGCCCCCAACAGGGAGACTATGGCTACACCTTC. Filled out from reference TRBV7-2 and TRBJ1-2, the complete variable domain reads GAGVSQSPSNKVTEKGKDVELRCDPISGHTALYWYRQSLGQGLEFLIYFQGNSAPDKSGLPSDRFSAERTGGSVSTLTIQRTQQEDSAVYLCAGSPQQGDYGYTFGSGTRLTVV.

Details on this clonotype: A read error may explain this, as a much larger clone is one base away. This chain links TRBV4-2 with TRBJ2-5, with 10 bases lining up with TRBD2. This CDR3 is 15 amino acids long. CDR1 is LGHNA, CDR2 YNFKEQ, per germline. With 1 base clipped from V and 11 bases from J, the junction kept 10 bases outside the gene matches. CDR3 residues: CASSQVAGGYGEQYF. The CDR3 DNA reads as TGTGCCAGCAGCCAAGTAGCGGGGGGTTATGGTGAGCAGTACTTC.

This clonotype has ten or more counts. The rearrangement uses TRBV3-1 and TRBJ2-5, with 8 bases lining up with TRBD1. The CDR3 totals 14 residues. Germline V CDR1 and CDR2: LGHDT, YNNKEL (reference sequence). J gave up 5 bases and V 3 bases, and 5 bases lay outside the gene matches. The CDR3 region has the DNA TGTGCCAGCAGCCATTCCAGGGGGCTGGAGACCCAGTACTTC. Translating it yields CASSHSRGLETQYF.

As concerns this clonotype: A much larger clone differs by one base, so this may be a read error. The limits of the CDR3 on the DNA are not certain, so only TCRdb's listed CDR3 is given. The chain is built from TRBV29-1 and TRBJ1-2. Germline V gene lookup returns CDR1 SQVTM and CDR2 ANQGSEA. With termini counted, the CDR3 has 13 amino acids. CDR3 protein: CSVDWEINYGCTF.

This clonotype was recorded once. The chain recombines TRBV27 with TRBJ2-7, with 9 bases identical to TRBD1. This CDR3 region has 17 residues. Germline V gene lookup returns CDR1 MNHEY and CDR2 SMNVEV (reference sequence). The junction had 12 bases not matched to a gene; V was cut back by 0 bases and J by 6 bases. In DNA form, the CDR3 reads TGTGCCAGCAGTTTATCGATAGGGACAGGGAAGTCGGGCGAGCAGTACTTC. Translation gives CASSLSIGTGKSGEQYF.

This clonotype was observed at least ten times. This chain joins TRBV12-3 or TRBV12-4 and TRBJ2-1; D might be TRBD2 (6 bases). Trimming stripped 3 bases from V and 6 bases from J, with 12 bases between. The CDR3 has 14 residues. In DNA, the CDR3 is TGTGCCAGCAGTTTCGGGAGTGGCCTCAATGAGCAGTTCTTC. This gives the protein CASSFGSGLNEQFF.

Remarks on this clonotype: One base away lies a much larger clone, so this may be a sequencing read error. This chain connects TRBV20-1 to TRBJ2-1, with 7 positions matching TRBD2. Per the germline V gene, CDR1 is DFQATT and CDR2 is SNEGSKA (reference sequence). This CDR3 contains 15 residues. Unmatched junction bases numbered 9, after V lost 0 bases and J lost 7 bases. The CDR3 bases are TGCAGTGCTAGAGATTCGAGCGGGGCGTGGAATGAGCAGTTCTTC. Residues: CSARDSSGAWNEQFF.

This clonotype was seen only a few times. The junction differs from germline at one of its ends, possibly a read error. V is TRBV5-6 and J is TRBJ1-4, with no clear D. CDR3 length: 14 amino acids. The germline V gene has CDR1 SGHDT and CDR2 YYEEEE. As DNA, the CDR3 is TGTGCCAGCAGCTTATGGGGTTTGGGTGAAAAACGGTTTTTT. Translation: CASSLWGLGEKRFF.

The count of this clonotype is one. This may be a read error: a much more frequent sequence differs by one nucleotide. The chain has TRBV7-8 and TRBJ1-5; D is perhaps TRBD1 (6 bases). V lost 1 base to trimming and J lost 8 bases, with 9 bases between them. The CDR3 consists of 13 residues. Germline lookup yields CDR1 SGHVS and CDR2 FQNEAQ. The CDR3 sequence: CASSLVRGEPQHF. Here the CDR3 DNA reads TGTGCCAGCAGCTTAGTCAGGGGCGAGCCCCAGCATTTT. The full variable domain, with the rest looked up from reference TRBV7-8 and TRBJ1-5, is GAGVSQSPRYKVAKRGQDVALRCDPISGHVSLFWYQQALGQGPEFLTYFQNEAQLDKSGLPSDRFFAERPEGSVSTLKIQRTQQEDSAVYLCASSLVRGEPQHFGDGTRLSIL.

This clonotype occurred a few times. A much larger clone differs by one base, so this may be a read error. The V and J genes are TRBV19 and TRBJ2-5; D possibly corresponds to TRBD2 (6 bases). Per the germline V gene, CDR1 is LNHDA and CDR2 is SQIVND (reference sequence). The length of the CDR3 is 13 residues. With 4 bases removed from V and 10 bases from J, the gap between germline ends came to 16 bases. The CDR3 spells CASSRGYRGIQYF. CDR3 DNA sequence: TGTGCCAGTAGTAGGGGCTACCGGGGGATCCAGTACTTC.

This clonotype appeared many times. This sequence joins TRBV6-6 and TRBJ2-7; D perhaps matches TRBD1 (5 bases). Trimming pared 6 bases from V and 0 bases from J, leaving 15 bases between. Germline CDR1 is MNHNY and CDR2 is SVGAGI (reference sequence). The length of the CDR3 is 15 residues. CDR3 sequence: CASRTGHTFSYEQYF. The CDR3 bases are TGTGCCAGCAGAACCGGACACACTTTCTCCTACGAGCAGTACTTC.

CDR3 protein: CAITSTGLNPYGYTF. Written as DNA, the CDR3 is TGTGCCATCACCAGTACGGGACTCAATCCCTATGGCTACACCTTC. The V call is TRBV10-3, the J call TRBJ1-2; D perhaps matches TRBD1 (5 bases). This CDR3 spans 15 amino acids. V lost 7 bases and J 4 bases, leaving 19 bases between the germline ends. Germline CDR1 and CDR2: ENHRY and SYGVKD.

J is TRBJ2-1 and V is TRBV7-2; D perhaps matches TRBD2 (6 bases). The germline gives CDR1 SGHTA, CDR2 FQGNSA. The length of the CDR3 is 19 residues. V dropped 7 bases and J dropped 0 bases, with 25 bases sitting between them. CDR3 region: CASNPPVGGVTSSYNEQFF. DNA for the CDR3: TGTGCCAGCAACCCCCCAGTGGGCGGGGTGACAAGCTCCTACAATGAGCAGTTCTTC.